This passage covers 8 T cell receptor beta chains from one sample sequenced in a study of response to subunit inactivated influenza vaccine. TCRdb re-called the RT-PCR reads through MiXCR, storing one row per CDR3 protein. Among roughly 550,000 distinct CDR3 sequences listed, roughly 25% were seen once. The data also belong to a second study, concerning T cells expressing NK-cell markers. This second report adds: Template switching by 5'RACE with UMIs generated the TCR beta cDNA.

Sequencing used CD4+ T cells sorted from PBMCs, obtained roughly 12 days after vaccination. Every receptor here comes from a man in his fifties who received an inactivated influenza vaccine.

The CDR3 DNA follows: TGTGCCAGCAGCTTGCTTAGCGGCATACACAATGAGCAGTTCTTC. This translates into CASSLLSGIHNEQFF. V is TRBV7-9 and J is TRBJ2-1; a weak D match, TRBD2 (6 bases). CDR3 size: 15 residues. Germline V gene lookup returns CDR1 SEHNR and CDR2 FQNEAQ (reference sequence). Trimming stripped 3 bases from V and 5 bases from J, with 14 bases between.

This clonotype was counted a few times. The rearrangement uses TRBV10-3 and TRBJ2-2, with 9 bases identical to TRBD1. CDR3 length: 14 residues. V shed 7 bases, J shed 1 base, and the junction held 1 base outside the gene matches. Germline V gene lookup returns CDR1 ENHRY and CDR2 SYGVKD. The CDR3 region has the DNA TGTGCCATCATGGGACAGGGGAACACCGGGGAGCTGTTTTTT. Protein: CAIMGQGNTGELFF.

This clonotype was recorded a few times. The chain is built from TRBV9 and TRBJ2-7; 9 bases are shared with TRBD2. CDR3 length equals 14 residues. Trimming at V came to 7 bases and at J to 2 bases, leaving 7 bases not matched to a gene. Per the germline V gene, CDR1 is SGDLS and CDR2 is YYNGEE. DNA of the CDR3: TGTGCCAGCGGATCCGGGACTAGCACCTACGAGCAGTACTTC. Protein sequence: CASGSGTSTYEQYF.

The CDR3: CSAQRGSYNEQFF. The CDR3 nucleotides read TGCAGCGCCCAGCGGGGCTCCTACAATGAGCAGTTCTTC. The J gene is TRBJ2-1, the V gene TRBV29-1; TRBD2 matches 7 bases. Trimming at V came to 7 bases and at J to 0 bases, leaving 3 bases not matched to a gene. Germline CDR1 and CDR2: SQVTM and ANQGSEA. The CDR3 runs 13 residues.

The gene calls are TRBV7-2 and TRBJ2-7, with D possibly called TRBD1 or TRBD2 (5 bases each). V gave up 3 bases and J gave up 3 bases, with 12 bases separating them. This CDR3 is 14 amino acids long. From germline, CDR1 is SGHTA and CDR2 FQGNSA. The CDR3 nucleotides read TGTGCCAGCAGCTTGGGACCACGGGGCTACGAGCAGTACTTC. Protein product: CASSLGPRGYEQYF.

V and J are TRBV20-1 and TRBJ1-1, with a tentative D call TRBD1 (6 bases). Germline-derived CDR1 and CDR2 are DFQATT and SNEGSKA (reference sequence). This CDR3 is 14 amino acids long. V lost 3 bases and J lost 0, with 11 bases in between. The CDR3 spells CSARDSPMNTEAFF. The CDR3 region has the DNA TGCAGTGCTAGGGACAGCCCCATGAACACTGAAGCTTTCTTT.

This clonotype has at least ten counts. The CDR3 bases are TGCAGCGTTGTCCGACAGGGAGCCTACGAGCAGTACTTC. The encoded protein is CSVVRQGAYEQYF. J is TRBJ2-7 and V is TRBV29-1; 7 nucleotides agree with TRBD1. The CDR3 runs to 13 residues. The ends lost 4 bases at V and 2 bases at J; junction bases unmatched: 5. From germline, CDR1 is SQVTM and CDR2 ANQGSEA.

V and J are TRBV7-2 and TRBJ1-1; D remains unclear. Germline V gene sequence: CDR1 SGHTA, CDR2 FQGNSA. CDR3 size: 14 residues. V lost 6 bases to trimming and J lost 1 base, with 12 bases between them. DNA for the CDR3: TGTGCCAGCAGTGTGCTGGGGTGGAACACTGAAGCTTTCTTT. Encoded protein: CASSVLGWNTEAFF.